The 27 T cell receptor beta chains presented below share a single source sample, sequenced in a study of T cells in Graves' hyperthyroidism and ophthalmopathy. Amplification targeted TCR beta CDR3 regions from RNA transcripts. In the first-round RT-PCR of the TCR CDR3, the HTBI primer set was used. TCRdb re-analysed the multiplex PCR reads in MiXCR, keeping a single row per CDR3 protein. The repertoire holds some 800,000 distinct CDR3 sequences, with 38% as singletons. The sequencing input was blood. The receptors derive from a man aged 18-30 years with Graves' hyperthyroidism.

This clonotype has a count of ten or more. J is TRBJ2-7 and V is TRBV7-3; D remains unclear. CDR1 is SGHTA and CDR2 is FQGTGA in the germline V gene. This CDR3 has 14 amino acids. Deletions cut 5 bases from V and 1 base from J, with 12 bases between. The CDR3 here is CASSPSDGSYEQYF. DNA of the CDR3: TGTGCCAGCAGCCCTAGTGACGGATCCTACGAGCAGTACTTC.

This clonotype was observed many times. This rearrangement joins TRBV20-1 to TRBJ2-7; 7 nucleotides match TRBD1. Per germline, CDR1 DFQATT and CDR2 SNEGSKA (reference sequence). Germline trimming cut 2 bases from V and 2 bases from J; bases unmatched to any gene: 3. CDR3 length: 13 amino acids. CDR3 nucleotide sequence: TGCAGTGCTAGAAGGGACAGCGCCTACGAGCAGTACTTC. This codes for CSARRDSAYEQYF.

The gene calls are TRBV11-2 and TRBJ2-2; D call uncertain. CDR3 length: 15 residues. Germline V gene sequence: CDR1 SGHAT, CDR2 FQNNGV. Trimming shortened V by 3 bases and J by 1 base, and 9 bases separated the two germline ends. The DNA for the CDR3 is TGTGCCAGCAGCTTCAAGGATTTGAACACCGGGGAGCTGTTTTTT. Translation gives CASSFKDLNTGELFF.

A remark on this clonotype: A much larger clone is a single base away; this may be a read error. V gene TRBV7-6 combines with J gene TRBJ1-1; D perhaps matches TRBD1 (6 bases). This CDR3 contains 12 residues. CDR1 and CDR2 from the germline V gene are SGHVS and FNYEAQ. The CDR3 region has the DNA TGTGCCAGCAGCATAGCAGGGGTTGAAGCTTTCTTT. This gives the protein CASSIAGVEAFF.

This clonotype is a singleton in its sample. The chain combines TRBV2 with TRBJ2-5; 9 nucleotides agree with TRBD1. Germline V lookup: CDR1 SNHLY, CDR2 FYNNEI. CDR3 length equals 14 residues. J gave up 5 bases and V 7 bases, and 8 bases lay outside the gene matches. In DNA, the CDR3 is TGTGCCAGCAATAGGGACAGGGAGCGGGAGACCCAGTACTTC. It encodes CASNRDRERETQYF.

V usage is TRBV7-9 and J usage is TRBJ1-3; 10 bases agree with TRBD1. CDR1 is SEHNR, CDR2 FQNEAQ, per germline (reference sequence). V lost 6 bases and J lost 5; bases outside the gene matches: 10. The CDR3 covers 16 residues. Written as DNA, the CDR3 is TGTGCCAGCAGATTTGCAGGGACAGGGGCCCGAAACACCATATATTTT. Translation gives CASRFAGTGARNTIYF.

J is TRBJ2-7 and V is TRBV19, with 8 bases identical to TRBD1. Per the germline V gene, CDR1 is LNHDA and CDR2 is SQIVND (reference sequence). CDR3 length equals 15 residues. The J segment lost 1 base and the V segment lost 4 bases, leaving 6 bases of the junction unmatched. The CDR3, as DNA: TGTGCCAGTAGTACGACAGGGGTCCGTTCCTACGAGCAGTACTTC. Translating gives CASSTTGVRSYEQYF.

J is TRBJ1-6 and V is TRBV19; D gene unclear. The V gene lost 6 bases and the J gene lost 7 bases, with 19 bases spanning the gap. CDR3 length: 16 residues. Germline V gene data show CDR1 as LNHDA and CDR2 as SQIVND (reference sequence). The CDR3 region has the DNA TGTGCCAGTAGAAGTCCGCGGCCCAATTCCAATTCACCCCTCCACTTT. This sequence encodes CASRSPRPNSNSPLHF.

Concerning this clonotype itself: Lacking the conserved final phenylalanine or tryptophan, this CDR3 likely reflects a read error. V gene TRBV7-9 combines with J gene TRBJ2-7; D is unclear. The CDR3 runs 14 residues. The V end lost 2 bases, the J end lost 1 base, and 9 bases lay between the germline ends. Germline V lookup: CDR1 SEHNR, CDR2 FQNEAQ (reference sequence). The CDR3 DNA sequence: TGTGCCAGCAGCTTAAGGGAAGGGTCCTACGAGCAGTACCTC. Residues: CASSLREGSYEQYL.

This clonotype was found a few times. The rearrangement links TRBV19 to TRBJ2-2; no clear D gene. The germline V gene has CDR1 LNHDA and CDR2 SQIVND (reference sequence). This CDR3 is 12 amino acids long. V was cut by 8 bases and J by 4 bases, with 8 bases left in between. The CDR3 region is CASWAATGELFF. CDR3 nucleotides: TGTGCCAGTTGGGCGGCCACCGGGGAGCTGTTTTTT.

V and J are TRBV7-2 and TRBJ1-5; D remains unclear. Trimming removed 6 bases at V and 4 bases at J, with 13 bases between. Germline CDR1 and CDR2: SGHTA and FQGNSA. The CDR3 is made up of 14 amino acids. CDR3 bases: TGTGCCAGCAGTTTATCCCACAGTAATCAGCCCCAGCATTTT. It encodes CASSLSHSNQPQHF. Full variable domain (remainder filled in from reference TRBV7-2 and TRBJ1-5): GAGVSQSPSNKVTEKGKDVELRCDPISGHTALYWYRQSLGQGLEFLIYFQGNSAPDKSGLPSDRFSAERTGGSVSTLTIQRTQQEDSAVYLCASSLSHSNQPQHFGDGTRLSIL.

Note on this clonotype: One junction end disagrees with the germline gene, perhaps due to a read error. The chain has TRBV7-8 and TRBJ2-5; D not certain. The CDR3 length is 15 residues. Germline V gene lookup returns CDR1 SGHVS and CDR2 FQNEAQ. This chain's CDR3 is CASSLAPLGGETQYF. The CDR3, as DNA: TGTGCCAGCAGTTTAGCACCCTTGGGTGGGGAGACCCAGTACTTC. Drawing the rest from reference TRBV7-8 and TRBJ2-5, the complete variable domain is GAGVSQSPRYKVAKRGQDVALRCDPISGHVSLFWYQQALGQGPEFLTYFQNEAQLDKSGLPSDRFFAERPEGSVSTLKIQRTQQEDSAVYLCASSLAPLGGETQYFGPGTRLLVL.

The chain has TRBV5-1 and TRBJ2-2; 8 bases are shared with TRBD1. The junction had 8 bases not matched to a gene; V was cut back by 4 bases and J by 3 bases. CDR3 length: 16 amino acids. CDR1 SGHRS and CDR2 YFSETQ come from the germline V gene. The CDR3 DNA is TGCGCCAGCAGCCTCAGGGGGCCCCAATACACCGGGGAGCTGTTTTTT. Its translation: CASSLRGPQYTGELFF. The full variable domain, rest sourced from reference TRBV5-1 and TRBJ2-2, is KAGVTQTPRYLIKTRGQQVTLSCSPISGHRSVSWYQQTPGQGLQFLFEYFSETQRNKGNFPGRFSGRQFSNSRSEMNVSTLELGDSALYLCASSLRGPQYTGELFFGEGSRLTVL.

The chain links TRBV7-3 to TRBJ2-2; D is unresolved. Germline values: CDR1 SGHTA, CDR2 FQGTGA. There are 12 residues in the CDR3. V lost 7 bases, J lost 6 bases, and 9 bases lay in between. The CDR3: CASKPGSGELFF. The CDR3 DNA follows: TGTGCCAGCAAGCCGGGCTCCGGGGAGCTGTTTTTT.

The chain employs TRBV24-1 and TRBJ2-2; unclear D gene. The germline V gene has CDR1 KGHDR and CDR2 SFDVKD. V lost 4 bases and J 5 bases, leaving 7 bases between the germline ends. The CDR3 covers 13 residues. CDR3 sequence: CATSEGRTGELFF. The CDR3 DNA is TGTGCCACCAGTGAGGGCCGAACCGGGGAGCTGTTTTTT.

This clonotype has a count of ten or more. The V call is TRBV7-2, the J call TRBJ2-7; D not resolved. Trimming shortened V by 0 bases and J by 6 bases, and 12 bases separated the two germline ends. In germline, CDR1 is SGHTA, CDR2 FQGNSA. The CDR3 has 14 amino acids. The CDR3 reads CASSLARATPEQYF. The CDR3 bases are TGTGCCAGCAGCTTAGCACGGGCAACCCCCGAGCAGTACTTC.

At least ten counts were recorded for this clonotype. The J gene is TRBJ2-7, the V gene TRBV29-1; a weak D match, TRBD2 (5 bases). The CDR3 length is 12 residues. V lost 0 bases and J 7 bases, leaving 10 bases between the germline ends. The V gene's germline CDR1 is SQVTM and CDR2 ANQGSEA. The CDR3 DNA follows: TGCAGCGTTGAAGATGGAGGCATAGAGCAGTACTTC. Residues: CSVEDGGIEQYF.

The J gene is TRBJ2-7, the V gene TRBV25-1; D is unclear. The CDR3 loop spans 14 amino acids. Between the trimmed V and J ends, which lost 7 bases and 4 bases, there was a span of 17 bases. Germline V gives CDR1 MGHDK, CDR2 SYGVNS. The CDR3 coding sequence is TGTGCCAGCACCACGTCAGACCAACTTTACGAGCAGTACTTC. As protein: CASTTSDQLYEQYF.

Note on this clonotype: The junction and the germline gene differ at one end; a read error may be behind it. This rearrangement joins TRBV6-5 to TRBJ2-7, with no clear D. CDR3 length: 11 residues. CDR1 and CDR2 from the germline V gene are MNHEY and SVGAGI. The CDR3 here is CACRSSYEQYF. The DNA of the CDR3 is TGTGCCTGCAGGAGCTCCTACGAGCAGTACTTC.

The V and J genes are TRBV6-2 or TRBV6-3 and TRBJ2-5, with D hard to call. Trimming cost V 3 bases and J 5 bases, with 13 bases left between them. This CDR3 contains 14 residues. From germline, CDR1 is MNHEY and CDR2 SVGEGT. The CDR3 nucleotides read TGTGCCAGCAGTTATTCTTCCCTCGGCGAGACCCAGTACTTC. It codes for CASSYSSLGETQYF.

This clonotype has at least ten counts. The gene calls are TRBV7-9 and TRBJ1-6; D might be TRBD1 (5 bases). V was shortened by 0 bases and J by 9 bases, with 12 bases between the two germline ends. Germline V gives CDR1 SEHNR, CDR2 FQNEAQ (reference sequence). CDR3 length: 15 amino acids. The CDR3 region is CASSLASLGGSPLHF. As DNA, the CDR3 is TGTGCCAGCAGCTTAGCCTCCCTGGGGGGTTCACCCCTCCACTTT.

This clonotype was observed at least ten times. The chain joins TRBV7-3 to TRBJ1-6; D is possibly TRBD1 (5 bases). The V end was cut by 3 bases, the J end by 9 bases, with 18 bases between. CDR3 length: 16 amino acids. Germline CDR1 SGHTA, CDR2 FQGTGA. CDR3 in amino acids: CASSFHMGEARSPLHF. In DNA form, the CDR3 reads TGTGCCAGCAGCTTCCACATGGGGGAAGCGCGTTCACCCCTCCACTTT.

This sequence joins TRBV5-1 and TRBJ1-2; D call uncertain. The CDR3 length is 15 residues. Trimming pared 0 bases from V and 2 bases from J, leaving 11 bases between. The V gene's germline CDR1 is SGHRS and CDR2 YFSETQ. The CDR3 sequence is CASSLEPAPNYGYTF. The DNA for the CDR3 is TGCGCCAGCAGCTTGGAACCTGCTCCCAACTATGGCTACACCTTC.

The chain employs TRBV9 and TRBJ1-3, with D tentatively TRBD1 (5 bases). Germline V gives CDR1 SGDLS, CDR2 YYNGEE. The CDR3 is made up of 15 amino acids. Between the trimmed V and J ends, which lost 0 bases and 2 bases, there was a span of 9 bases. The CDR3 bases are TGTGCCAGCAGCGTAGACGGGGACGCTGGAAACACCATATATTTT. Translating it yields CASSVDGDAGNTIYF. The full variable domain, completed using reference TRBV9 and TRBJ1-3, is DSGVTQTPKHLITATGQRVTLRCSPRSGDLSVYWYQQSLDQGLQFLIQYYNGEERAKGNILERFSAQQFPDLHSELNLSSLELGDSALYFCASSVDGDAGNTIYFGEGSWLTVV.

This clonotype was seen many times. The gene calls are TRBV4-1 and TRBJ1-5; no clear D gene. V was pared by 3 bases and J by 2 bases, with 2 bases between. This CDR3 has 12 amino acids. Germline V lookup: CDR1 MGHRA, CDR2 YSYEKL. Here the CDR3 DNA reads TGCGCCAGCAGCCACGGCAATCAGCCCCAGCATTTT. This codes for CASSHGNQPQHF.

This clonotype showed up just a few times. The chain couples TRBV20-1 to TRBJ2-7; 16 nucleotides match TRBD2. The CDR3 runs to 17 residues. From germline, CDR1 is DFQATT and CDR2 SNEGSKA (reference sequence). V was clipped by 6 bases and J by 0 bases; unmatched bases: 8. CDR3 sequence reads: CSAPGLAGGFSSYEQYF. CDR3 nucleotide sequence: TGCAGTGCCCCGGGACTAGCGGGAGGGTTTAGCTCCTACGAGCAGTACTTC.

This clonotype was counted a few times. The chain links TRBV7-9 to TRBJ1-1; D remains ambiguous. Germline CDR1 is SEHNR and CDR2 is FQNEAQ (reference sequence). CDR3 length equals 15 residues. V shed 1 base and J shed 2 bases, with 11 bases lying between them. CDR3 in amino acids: CASSLGIDKNTEAFF. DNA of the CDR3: TGTGCCAGCAGCTTAGGAATAGACAAAAACACTGAAGCTTTCTTT.